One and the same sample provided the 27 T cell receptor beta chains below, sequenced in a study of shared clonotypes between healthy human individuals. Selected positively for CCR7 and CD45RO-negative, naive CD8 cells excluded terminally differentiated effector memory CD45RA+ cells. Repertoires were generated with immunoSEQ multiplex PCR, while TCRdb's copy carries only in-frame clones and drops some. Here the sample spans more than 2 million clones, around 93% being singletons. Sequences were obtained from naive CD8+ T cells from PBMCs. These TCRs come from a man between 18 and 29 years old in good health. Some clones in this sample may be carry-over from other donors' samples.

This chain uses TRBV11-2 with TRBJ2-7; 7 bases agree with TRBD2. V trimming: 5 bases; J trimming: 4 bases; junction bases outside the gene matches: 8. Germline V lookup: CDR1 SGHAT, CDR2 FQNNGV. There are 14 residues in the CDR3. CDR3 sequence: CASSPPSGTYEQYF. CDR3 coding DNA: TGTGCCAGCAGCCCCCCCAGCGGGACGTACGAGCAGTACTTC. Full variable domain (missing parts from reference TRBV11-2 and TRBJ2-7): EAGVAQSPRYKIIEKRQSVAFWCNPISGHATLYWYQQILGQGPKLLIQFQNNGVVDDSQLPKDRFSAERLKGVDSTLKIQPAKLEDSAVYLCASSPPSGTYEQYFGPGTRLTVT.

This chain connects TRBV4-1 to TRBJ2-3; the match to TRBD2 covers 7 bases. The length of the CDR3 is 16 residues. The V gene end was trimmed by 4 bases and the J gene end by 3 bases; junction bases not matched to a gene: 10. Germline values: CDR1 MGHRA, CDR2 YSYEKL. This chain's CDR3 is CASSLLGGERTDTQYF. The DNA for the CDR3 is TGCGCCAGCAGCCTCCTTGGGGGGGAGCGGACAGATACGCAGTATTTT.

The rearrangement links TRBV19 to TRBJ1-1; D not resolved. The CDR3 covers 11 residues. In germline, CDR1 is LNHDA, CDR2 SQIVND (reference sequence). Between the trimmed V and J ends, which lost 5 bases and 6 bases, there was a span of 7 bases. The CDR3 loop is CASSVGAEAFF. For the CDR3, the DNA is TGTGCCAGTAGTGTCGGGGCTGAAGCTTTCTTT.

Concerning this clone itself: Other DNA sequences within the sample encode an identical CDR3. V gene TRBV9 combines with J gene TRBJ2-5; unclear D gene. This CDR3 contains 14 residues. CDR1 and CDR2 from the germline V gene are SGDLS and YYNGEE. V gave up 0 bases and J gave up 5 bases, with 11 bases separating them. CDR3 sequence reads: CASSVGGSKETQYF. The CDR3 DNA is TGTGCCAGCAGCGTAGGAGGATCTAAGGAGACCCAGTACTTC.

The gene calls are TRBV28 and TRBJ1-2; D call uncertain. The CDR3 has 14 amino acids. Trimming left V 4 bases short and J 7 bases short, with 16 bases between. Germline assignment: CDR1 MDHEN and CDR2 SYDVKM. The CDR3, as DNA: TGTGCCAGCAGTTCCCTGATCGGGTCTTTTGGCTACACCTTC. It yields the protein CASSSLIGSFGYTF.

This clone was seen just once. In DNA form, the CDR3 reads TGTGCCAGCAGCTTTGGGACTAGCGGCACAGATACGCAGTATTTT. Translation: CASSFGTSGTDTQYF. The chain is built from TRBV7-7 and TRBJ2-3; 10 positions agree with TRBD2. The CDR3 spans 15 residues. J lost 1 base, V lost 3 bases, and 1 base had no gene match. Germline loops: CDR1 SSHAT, CDR2 FNYEAQ (reference sequence).

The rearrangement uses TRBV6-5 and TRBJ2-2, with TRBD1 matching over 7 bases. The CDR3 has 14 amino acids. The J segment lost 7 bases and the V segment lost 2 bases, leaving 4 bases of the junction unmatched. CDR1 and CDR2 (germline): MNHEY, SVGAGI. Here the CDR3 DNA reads TGTGCCAGCAGTTACGGACAGGCTGGCGGGGAGCTGTTTTTT. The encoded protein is CASSYGQAGGELFF.

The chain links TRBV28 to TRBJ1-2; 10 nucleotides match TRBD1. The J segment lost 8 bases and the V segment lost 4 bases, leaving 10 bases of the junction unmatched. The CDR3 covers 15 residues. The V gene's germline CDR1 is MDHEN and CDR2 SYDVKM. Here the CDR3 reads CASSSTGGPESGYTF. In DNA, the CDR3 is TGTGCCAGCAGTTCGACAGGGGGCCCCGAAAGCGGCTACACCTTC.

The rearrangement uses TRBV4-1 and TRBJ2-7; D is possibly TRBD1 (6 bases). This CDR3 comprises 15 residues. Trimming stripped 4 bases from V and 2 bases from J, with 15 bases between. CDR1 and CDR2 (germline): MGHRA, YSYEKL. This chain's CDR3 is CASSRGPTGPYEQYF. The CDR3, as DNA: TGCGCCAGCAGCCGCGGCCCGACAGGCCCCTACGAGCAGTACTTC.

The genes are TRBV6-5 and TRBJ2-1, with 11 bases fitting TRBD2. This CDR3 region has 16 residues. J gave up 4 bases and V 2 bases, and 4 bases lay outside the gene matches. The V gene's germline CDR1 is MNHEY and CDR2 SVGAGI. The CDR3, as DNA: TGTGCCAGCAGTTACGCGACTAGCGGGGCATACAATGAGCAGTTCTTC. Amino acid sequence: CASSYATSGAYNEQFF.

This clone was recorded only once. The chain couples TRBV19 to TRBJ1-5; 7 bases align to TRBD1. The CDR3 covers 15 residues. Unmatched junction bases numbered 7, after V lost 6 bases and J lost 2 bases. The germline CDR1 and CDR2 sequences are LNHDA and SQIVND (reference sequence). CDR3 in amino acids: CASSETGYGNQPQHF. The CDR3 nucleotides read TGTGCCAGTAGCGAGACAGGGTATGGCAATCAGCCCCAGCATTTT.

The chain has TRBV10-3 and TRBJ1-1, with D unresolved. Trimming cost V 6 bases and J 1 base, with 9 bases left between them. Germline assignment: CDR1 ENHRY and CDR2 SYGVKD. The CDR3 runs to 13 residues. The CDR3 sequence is CAISPGSNTEAFF. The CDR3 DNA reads TGTGCCATCAGCCCTGGCTCGAACACTGAAGCTTTCTTT.

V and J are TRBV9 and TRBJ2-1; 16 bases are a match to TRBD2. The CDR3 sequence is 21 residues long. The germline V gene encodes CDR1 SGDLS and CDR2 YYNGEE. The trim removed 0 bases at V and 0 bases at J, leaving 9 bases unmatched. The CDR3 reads CASSVAGGTSGRASSYNEQFF. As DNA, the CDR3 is TGTGCCAGCAGCGTAGCGGGTGGGACTAGCGGGAGGGCGAGCTCCTACAATGAGCAGTTCTTC.

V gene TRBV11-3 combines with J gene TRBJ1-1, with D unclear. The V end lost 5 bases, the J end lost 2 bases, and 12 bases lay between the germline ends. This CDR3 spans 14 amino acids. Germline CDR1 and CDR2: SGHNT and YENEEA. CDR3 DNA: TGTGCCAGCAGCCCCCGGACGGATAACACTGAAGCTTTCTTT. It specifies CASSPRTDNTEAFF. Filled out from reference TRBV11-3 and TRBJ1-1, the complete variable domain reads EAGVVQSPRYKIIEKKQPVAFWCNPISGHNTLYWYLQNLGQGPELLIRYENEEAVDDSQLPKDRFSAERLKGVDSTLKIQPAELGDSAVYLCASSPRTDNTEAFFGQGTRLTVV.

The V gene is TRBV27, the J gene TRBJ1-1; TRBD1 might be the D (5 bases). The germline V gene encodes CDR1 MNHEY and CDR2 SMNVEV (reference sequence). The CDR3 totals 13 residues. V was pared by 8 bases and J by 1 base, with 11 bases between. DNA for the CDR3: TGTGCCAGCGGTGGGGCTACGAACACTGAAGCTTTCTTT. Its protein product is CASGGATNTEAFF.

CDR3 bases: TGCGCCAGCAGCCAAGATCCTAGCGGGACCTACGAGCAGTACTTC. Its translation is CASSQDPSGTYEQYF. The V and J genes are TRBV4-3 and TRBJ2-7; 9 nucleotides line up with TRBD2. The junction had 2 bases not matched to a gene; V was cut back by 0 bases and J by 2 bases. This CDR3 is 15 amino acids long. Germline V gene data show CDR1 as LGHNA and CDR2 as YSLEER.

Here the CDR3 DNA reads TGTGCCAGCAGCTGGAGGGGGTCGGGCCATGGCTACACCTTC. This sequence encodes CASSWRGSGHGYTF. This chain connects TRBV11-2 to TRBJ1-2; weak D call: TRBD1 (6 bases). Germline CDR1 SGHAT, CDR2 FQNNGV. The CDR3 has 14 residues. Trimming removed 4 bases from V and 6 bases from J, with 15 bases in between.

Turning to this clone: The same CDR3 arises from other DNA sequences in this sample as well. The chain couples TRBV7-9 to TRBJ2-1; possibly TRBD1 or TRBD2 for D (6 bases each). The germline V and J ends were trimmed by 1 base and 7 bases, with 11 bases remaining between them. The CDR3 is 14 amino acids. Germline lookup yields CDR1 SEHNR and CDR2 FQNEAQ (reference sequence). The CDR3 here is CASSLVGAGNEQFF. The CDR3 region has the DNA TGTGCCAGCAGCTTAGTGGGGGCGGGGAATGAGCAGTTCTTC.

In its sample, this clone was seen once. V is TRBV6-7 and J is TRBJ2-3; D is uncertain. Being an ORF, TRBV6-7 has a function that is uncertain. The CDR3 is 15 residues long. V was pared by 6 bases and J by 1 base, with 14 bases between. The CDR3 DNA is TGTGCCAGCAGCAAAGGATGGACGGGCACAGATACGCAGTATTTT. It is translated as CASSKGWTGTDTQYF.

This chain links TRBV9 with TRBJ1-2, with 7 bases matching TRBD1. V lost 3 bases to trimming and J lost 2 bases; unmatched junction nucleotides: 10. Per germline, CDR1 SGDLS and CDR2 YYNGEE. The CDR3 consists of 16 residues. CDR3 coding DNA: TGTGCCAGCAGCGGATGGGGACAGACCCTGAACTATGGCTACACCTTC. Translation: CASSGWGQTLNYGYTF.

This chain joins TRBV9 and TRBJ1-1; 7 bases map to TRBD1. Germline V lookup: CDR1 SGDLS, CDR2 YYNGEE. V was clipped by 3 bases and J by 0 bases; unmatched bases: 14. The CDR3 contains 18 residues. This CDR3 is CASSGPTPRGRMNTEAFF. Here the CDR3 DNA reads TGTGCCAGCAGCGGGCCCACCCCGAGGGGGCGTATGAACACTGAAGCTTTCTTT. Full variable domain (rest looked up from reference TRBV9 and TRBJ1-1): DSGVTQTPKHLITATGQRVTLRCSPRSGDLSVYWYQQSLDQGLQFLIQYYNGEERAKGNILERFSAQQFPDLHSELNLSSLELGDSALYFCASSGPTPRGRMNTEAFFGQGTRLTVV.

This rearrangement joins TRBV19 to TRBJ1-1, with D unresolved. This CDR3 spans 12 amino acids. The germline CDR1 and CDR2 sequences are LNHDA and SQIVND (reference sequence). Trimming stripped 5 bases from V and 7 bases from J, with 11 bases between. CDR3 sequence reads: CASSVTRGEAFF. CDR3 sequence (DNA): TGTGCCAGTAGTGTCACTAGAGGTGAAGCTTTCTTT.

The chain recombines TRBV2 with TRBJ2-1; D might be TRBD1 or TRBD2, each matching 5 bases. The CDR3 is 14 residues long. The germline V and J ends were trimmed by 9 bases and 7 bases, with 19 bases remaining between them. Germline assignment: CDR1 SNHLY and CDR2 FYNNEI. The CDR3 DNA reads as TGTGCCAGTACCGGGACCCCGGCGGCAAATGAGCAGTTCTTC. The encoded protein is CASTGTPAANEQFF.

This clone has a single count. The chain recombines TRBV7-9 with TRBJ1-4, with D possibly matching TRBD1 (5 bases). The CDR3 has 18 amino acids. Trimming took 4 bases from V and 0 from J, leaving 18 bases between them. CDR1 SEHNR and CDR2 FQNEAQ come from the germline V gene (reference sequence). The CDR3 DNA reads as TGTGCCAGCAGCTCCAGGGACCCGGTAACATCAACTAATGAAAAACTGTTTTTT. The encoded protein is CASSSRDPVTSTNEKLFF.

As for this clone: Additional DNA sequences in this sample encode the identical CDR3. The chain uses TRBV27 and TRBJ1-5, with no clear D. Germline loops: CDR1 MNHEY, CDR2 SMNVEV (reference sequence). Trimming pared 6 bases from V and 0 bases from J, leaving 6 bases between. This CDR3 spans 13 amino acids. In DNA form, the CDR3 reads TGTGCCAGCAGCCAGGCTAGCAATCAGCCCCAGCATTTT. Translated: CASSQASNQPQHF.

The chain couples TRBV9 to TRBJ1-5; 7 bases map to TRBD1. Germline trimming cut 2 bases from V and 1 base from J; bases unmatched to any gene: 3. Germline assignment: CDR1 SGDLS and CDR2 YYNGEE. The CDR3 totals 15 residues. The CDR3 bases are TGTGCCAGCAGCGTGACAGGGACGAGCAATCAGCCCCAGCATTTT. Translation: CASSVTGTSNQPQHF.

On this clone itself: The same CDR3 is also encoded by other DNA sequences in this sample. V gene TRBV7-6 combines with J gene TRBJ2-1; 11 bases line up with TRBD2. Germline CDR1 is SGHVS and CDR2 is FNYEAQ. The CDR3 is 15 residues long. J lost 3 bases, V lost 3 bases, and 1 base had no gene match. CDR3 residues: CASSLGLADYNEQFF. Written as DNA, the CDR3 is TGTGCCAGCAGCTTGGGACTAGCGGACTACAATGAGCAGTTCTTC.